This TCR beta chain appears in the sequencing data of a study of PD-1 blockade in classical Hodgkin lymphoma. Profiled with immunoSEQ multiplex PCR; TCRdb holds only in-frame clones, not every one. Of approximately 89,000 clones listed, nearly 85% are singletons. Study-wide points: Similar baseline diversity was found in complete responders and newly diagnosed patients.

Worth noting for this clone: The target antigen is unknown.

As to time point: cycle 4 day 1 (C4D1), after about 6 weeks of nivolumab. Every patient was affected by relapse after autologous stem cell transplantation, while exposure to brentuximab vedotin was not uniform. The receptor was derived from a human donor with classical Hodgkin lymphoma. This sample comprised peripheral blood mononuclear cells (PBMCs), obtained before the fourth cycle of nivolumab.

CDR3 in DNA: TGTGCCAGCAGCCCCATTGACAAGCAGGCCGCTGAGATTAGCAATCAGCCCCAGCATTTT. As protein: CASSPIDKQAAEISNQPQHF. The J gene is TRBJ1-5, the V gene TRBV11-3; no firm D call. Germline V gives CDR1 SGHNT, CDR2 YENEEA. The CDR3 spans 20 residues. V was clipped by 5 bases and J by 0 bases, with 26 bases between them.